This T cell receptor beta chain emerged from a study of cytomegalovirus exposure and HLA in healthy donors (TCRdb year 2017). For context, the study as a whole: An earlier analysis of approximately 640 of the donors reported about 250 Gb of sequence data and 117 million unique TCR beta sequences from some 180 million T cells. An early release covering roughly 640 HLA-typed donors comprised roughly 300 gigabases of sequencing data and around 86 million unique TCR sequences. Among the roughly 390 genotyped donors, roughly 80% belonged to the genetic ancestry cluster associated with self-reported Caucasian donors. The study aimed to test whether cataloging public T cell receptors could reveal signatures of past pathogen exposure. The study used immunosequencing to profile the T cell repertoires of several hundred subjects and linked those repertoires to cytomegalovirus serostatus. Along with the approximately 600-subject first cohort, a separate validation cohort of over 90 different subjects was used. The study combined high-throughput TCR immunosequencing, statistical association of individual TCRs with disease status, and machine learning to predict cytomegalovirus infection status. A later analysis re-analyzed previously published TCR beta repertoires from approximately 670 donors and added high-resolution HLA genotyping to study TCR occurrence patterns. Rather than drawing on any new phenotypic data, the later analysis identified candidate immune exposures from TCR beta sequences and the way those sequences occurred across donors. An earlier analysis of more than 450 of the donors used high-throughput TCR beta sequencing to judge whether each TCR beta V gene segment behaved as functional or pseudogenic. Alongside the repertoire data, information on donor age, sex, ethnicity and CMV serostatus was compiled. A later genetic analysis used genome-wide SNP genotypes for about 65% of the 666 donors, treating that subset as a discovery cohort. All discovery cohort repertoires had been generated on a single sequencing platform. Both class I and class II loci were covered by HLA typing, at four-digit resolution. The number of typed donors differed by locus: about 620-640 for A, B, C, DRB1 and DQB1; some 500 for DQA1; some 590 for DPA1; and around 450 for DPB1. About five DR-DQ haplotypes were handled as single units for association and clustering because linkage in the cohort was strong. On average, roughly 250,000 unique TCR beta nucleotide sequences were sequenced per donor among fewer than 500 genotyped donors of the cohort, with roughly 18% of those sequences being non-productive. What the work shows at the level of the full study, not this receptor alone: Roughly uniform sequencing depth across donors was assumed in presence/absence analyses, although this assumption may not hold. Linkage disequilibrium might explain the correlated functional status among segregating V segments, but an unknown experimental factor could not be ruled out. A later analysis reported that several top co-occurrence clusters appeared linked to parvovirus B19, influenza, CMV and Epstein-Barr virus. Across donors, most TCR sequences were observed very rarely, whereas some public TCRs were present in many individuals. A later analysis associated 16,951 TCR beta sequences with specific HLA alleles at a false discovery rate of 0.05. Because the 87-base-pair reads could not distinguish some IMGT-functional V segments, including TRBV6-2 and TRBV6-3, those segments were excluded. Because counts were too low, some 16 rarely observed V segments, including chromosome 9 orphons, were excluded from the earlier analysis of a few hundred of the donors. The classifier was reported to diagnose cytomegalovirus status with high specificity and sensitivity in both the original and validation cohorts. When HLA alleles, especially DR and DQ, strongly co-occurred, attributing TCR associations to individual alleles was difficult. A later analysis found that HLA-associated TCR beta chains were more clonally expanded and had lower generation probabilities than equally common non-associated chains. In vitro tests confirmed that a few of the cytomegalovirus-associated TCR beta chains recognize cytomegalovirus antigens. The study gave a list of about 170 TCR beta chains associated with cytomegalovirus. The cohort was sequenced for TCR beta chains only, and without alpha or paired-chain data the features that could be detected were limited. A cluster of highly shared sequence variants was judged likely to be a technical artifact of the sequencing pipeline. The only immune exposure information available for the cohort was CMV serostatus. A later genetic analysis reported fewer N-insertions in productive TCRs among donors in an Asian-associated ancestry cluster than the roughly 700-donor mean. A later analysis found that most CMV-associated TCR beta chains appeared HLA-restricted, with HLA associations seemingly driven largely by CMV exposure. In a later genetic analysis, a missense DCLRE1C variant was associated with V-gene and J-gene trimming of TCR beta chains, and the association was replicated in an independent cohort. A further reported finding was that TCR beta sequences accurately predicted the HLA-A and HLA-B alleles for most subjects in the first cohort. Broadly in line with IMGT annotations, most TCR beta V segments showed up in productive rearrangements about 90% or about 30% of the time in an earlier analysis of approximately 640 of the donors. HLA typing was unavailable for some donors at each locus, so association tests used only the typed subset. According to the authors, the approach could potentially be generalized to other disease states and immunological phenotypes. In a later analysis, TCR association rates were found to vary across HLA loci, with the most associated TCRs seen for DRB1 alleles and the fewest for HLA-C alleles.

The CDR3 starts with the cysteine, ends with the phenylalanine, and has 15 residues. The sequence is cut down to CDR3 DNA, 45 bases in frame from base 1. Trimming removed 4 bases from V and 5 bases from J; the gene matches leave 10 bases unexplained. CDR1 and CDR2 (SGHDT, YYEEEE) derive from the germline V gene. The cohort consisted of 600 or so healthy bone marrow donors. Cohort members were all nominally healthy when sampled, although unrecorded immune exposures were likely present. The donor tested CMV seronegative, placing the donor among the 352 seronegative members of the cohort. A peripheral blood sample was collected from each donor, and TCR beta sequencing was performed on peripheral blood mononuclear cells. The Qiagen DNeasy Blood Extraction Kit was used to extract genomic DNA from the blood cell samples. A word on this clone: The clone's antigen remains unknown. No qualities accompany the bases; no much larger clone lies one base away.

Library construction relied on the immunoSEQ multiplex PCR assay. The multiplex PCR relied on a mix of 60 forward primers for TCR Vbeta segments and 13 reverse primers for TCR Jbeta segments. The CDR3 region of rearranged TCR beta genes was amplified from genomic DNA with a multiplex PCR assay. Amplified TCR beta libraries were sequenced as 87-base-pair reads on the Illumina HiSeq System. For the original study's pipeline: A later analysis counted 65 million to 90 million unique TCR beta chains across the 666 repertoires, and roughly 9.9 million of these chains were shared by at least two donors. To remove PCR and sequencing errors, raw reads were error-corrected and collapsed into unique sequences using a nearest-neighbor algorithm that merged closely related sequences. CDR3 sequences were aligned to IMGT reference sequences to assign V, D and J gene segments. Each retained sequence needed at least a six-nucleotide match to both a V gene segment and a J gene segment. Rearrangements were called productive when the CDR3 lacked stop codons and stayed in frame with V and J; all others were non-productive. Following IMGT convention, CDR3 was defined as the stretch from the second conserved V-encoded cysteine to the conserved J-encoded phenylalanine. In an earlier analysis of 550 to 650 of the donors, sequences lacking an unambiguous match to a single V gene segment were excluded. An earlier analysis of a few hundred of the donors called V segments functional above 56.7% productive rearrangements and segregating when the between-donor standard deviation exceeded 5%. To diagnose cytomegalovirus status from the catalog of TCR beta chain sequences, a statistical classification framework was built. A later analysis assigned V and J genes by comparing TCR nucleotide sequences with IMGT/GENE-DB human TR gene sequences. In a later analysis, CDR3 sequences and most-parsimonious VDJ recombination scenarios were assigned using the TCRdist pipeline. In a later analysis, each TCR beta chain was defined by its CDR3 amino acid sequence together with its V-gene family, and reads without a unique V-gene family were excluded. As a way to deal with suspected cross-contamination and a sequencing artifact, a later analysis dropped 500 to 700 nucleotide sequences that were highly shared and had low generation probability. In a later analysis, a clonal expansion index was calculated for each public chain from normalized within-repertoire ranks of inferred template counts. A later analysis computed generation probabilities with a VDJ recombination model fitted to out-of-frame rearrangements, and checked the results against IGoR. In a later analysis, TCR-TCR, TCR-HLA and TCR-CMV co-occurrence was scored with hypergeometric tests, and a repertoire-size bias correction was applied to TCR pairs. To estimate false discovery rates, a later analysis permuted the HLA or CMV assignments 20 times. In a later analysis, co-occurring TCRs were grouped using DBSCAN, and TCRdist sequence similarity was added for clustering within HLA-allele-positive subsets. Repertoires with fewer than 30,000 or more than 120,000 public chains were left out of co-occurrence clustering, as were a handful of repertoires with anomalous nucleotide sharing. TCRdb obtained this table from immuneACCESS and retained in-frame rearrangements with V and J assigned. These tables miss some clones; where compared with another copy, unresolved V genes account for less than half of the shortfall, and the remainder is unexplained. The V and J calls and clone size were taken over from that table, and D and trimming were inferred from the DNA. The sample table lists 150,000 to 200,000 clones, about 80% of them with a count of one. Together, the top ten hold roughly 2% of the sample.

The source of this sequence is a female donor in good health and CMV-seronegative. The sequencing sample was made of PBMCs. The chain is made from TRBV5-6 and TRBJ1-2; TRBD1 matches 8 bases in the middle. The CDR3 has the sequence CASSDYRGVRYGYTF. Here is the DNA: TGTGCCAGCAGCGACTACAGGGGGGTTAGATATGGCTACACCTTC.